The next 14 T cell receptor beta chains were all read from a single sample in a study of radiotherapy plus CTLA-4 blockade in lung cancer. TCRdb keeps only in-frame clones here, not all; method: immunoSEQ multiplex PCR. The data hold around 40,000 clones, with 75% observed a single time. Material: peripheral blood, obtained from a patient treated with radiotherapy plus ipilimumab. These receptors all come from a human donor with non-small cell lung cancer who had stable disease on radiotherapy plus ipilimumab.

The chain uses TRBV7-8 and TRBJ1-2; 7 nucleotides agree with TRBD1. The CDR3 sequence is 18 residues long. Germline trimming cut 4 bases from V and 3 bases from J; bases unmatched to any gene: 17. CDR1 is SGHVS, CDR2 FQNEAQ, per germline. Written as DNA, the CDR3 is TGTGCCAGCAGCTGGCAGGCGACAGGGAAGGGGTGGGACTATGGCTACACCTTC. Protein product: CASSWQATGKGWDYGYTF.

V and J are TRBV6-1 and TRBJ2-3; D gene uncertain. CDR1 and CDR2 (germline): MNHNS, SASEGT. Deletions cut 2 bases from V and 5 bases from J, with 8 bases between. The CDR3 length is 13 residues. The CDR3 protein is CASSENPVDTQYF. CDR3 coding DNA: TGTGCCAGCAGTGAAAATCCGGTAGATACGCAGTATTTT.

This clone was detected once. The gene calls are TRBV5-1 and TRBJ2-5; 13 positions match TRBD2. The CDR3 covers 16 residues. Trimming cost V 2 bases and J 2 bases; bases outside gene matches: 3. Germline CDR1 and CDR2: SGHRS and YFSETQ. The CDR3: CASSFRTSGGQETQYF. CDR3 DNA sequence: TGCGCCAGCAGCTTCCGGACTAGCGGGGGACAAGAGACCCAGTACTTC.

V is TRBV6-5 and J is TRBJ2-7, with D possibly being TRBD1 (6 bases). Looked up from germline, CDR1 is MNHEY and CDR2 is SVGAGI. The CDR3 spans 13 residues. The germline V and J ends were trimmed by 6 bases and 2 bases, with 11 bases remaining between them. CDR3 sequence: CASRRDTTYEQYF. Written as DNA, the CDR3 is TGTGCCAGCAGGAGGGACACCACCTACGAGCAGTACTTC.

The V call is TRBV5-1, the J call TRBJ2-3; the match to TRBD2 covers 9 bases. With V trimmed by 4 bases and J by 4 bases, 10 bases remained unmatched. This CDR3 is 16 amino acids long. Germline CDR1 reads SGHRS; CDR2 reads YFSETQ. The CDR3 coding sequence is TGCGCCAGCAGCCCCTGGGCGGGGGGGCTAGCAGATACGCAGTATTTT. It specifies CASSPWAGGLADTQYF.

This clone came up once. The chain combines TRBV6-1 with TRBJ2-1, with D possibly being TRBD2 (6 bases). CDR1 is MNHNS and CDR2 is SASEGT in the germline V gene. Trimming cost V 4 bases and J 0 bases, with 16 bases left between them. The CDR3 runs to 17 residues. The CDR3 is CASSAYGDGSSYNEQFF. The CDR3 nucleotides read TGTGCCAGCAGTGCATACGGGGACGGGAGCTCCTACAATGAGCAGTTCTTC.

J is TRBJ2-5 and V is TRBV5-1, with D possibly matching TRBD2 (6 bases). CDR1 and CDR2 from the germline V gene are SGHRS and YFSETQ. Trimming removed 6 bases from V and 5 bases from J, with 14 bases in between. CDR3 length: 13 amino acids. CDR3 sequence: CASTRGWRETQYF. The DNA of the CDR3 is TGCGCCAGCACCCGGGGGTGGAGGGAGACCCAGTACTTC.

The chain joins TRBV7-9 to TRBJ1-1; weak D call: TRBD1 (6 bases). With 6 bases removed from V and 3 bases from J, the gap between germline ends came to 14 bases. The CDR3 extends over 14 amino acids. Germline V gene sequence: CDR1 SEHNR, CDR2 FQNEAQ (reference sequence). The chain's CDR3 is CASSLQGRDTEAFF. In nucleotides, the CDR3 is TGTGCCAGCAGTTTACAGGGTAGGGACACTGAAGCTTTCTTT. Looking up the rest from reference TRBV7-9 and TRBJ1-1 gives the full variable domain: DTGVSQNPRHKITKRGQNVTFRCDPISEHNRLYWYRQTLGQGPEFLTYFQNEAQLEKSRLLSDRFSAERPKGSFSTLEIQRTEQGDSAMYLCASSLQGRDTEAFFGQGTRLTVV.

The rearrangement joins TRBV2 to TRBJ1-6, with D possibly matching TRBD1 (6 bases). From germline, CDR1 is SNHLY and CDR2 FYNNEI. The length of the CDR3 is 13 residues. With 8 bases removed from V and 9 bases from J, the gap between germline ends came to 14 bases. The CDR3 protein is CASLDSRTSPLHF. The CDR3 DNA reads TGTGCCAGCCTGGACAGCCGGACTTCACCCCTCCACTTT.

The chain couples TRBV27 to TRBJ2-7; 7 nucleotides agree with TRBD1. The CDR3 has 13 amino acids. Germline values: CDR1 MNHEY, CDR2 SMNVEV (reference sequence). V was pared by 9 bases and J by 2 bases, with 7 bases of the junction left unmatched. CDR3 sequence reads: CASGWQGAYEQYF. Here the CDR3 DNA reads TGTGCCAGTGGGTGGCAGGGGGCCTACGAGCAGTACTTC.

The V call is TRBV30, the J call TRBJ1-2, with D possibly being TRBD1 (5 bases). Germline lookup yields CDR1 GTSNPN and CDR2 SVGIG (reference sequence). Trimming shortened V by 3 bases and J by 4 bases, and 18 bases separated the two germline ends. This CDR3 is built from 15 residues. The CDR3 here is CAWSVGQGLGYGYTF. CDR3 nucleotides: TGTGCCTGGAGCGTGGGGCAGGGACTAGGCTATGGCTACACCTTC.

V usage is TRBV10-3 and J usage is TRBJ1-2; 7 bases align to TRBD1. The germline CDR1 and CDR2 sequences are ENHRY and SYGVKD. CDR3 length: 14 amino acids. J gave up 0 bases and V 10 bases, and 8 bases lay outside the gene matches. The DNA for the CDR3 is TGTGCCACGACCCCAGGACAGGCTAACTATGGCTACACCTTC. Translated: CATTPGQANYGYTF.

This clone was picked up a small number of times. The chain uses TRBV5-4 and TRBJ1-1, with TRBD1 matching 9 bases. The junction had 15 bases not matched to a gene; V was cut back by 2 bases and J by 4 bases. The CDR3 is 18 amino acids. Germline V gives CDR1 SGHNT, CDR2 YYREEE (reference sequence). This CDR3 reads CASSFPGTGIQGGTEAFF. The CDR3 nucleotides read TGTGCCAGCAGCTTTCCCGGGACAGGGATTCAAGGAGGCACTGAAGCTTTCTTT.

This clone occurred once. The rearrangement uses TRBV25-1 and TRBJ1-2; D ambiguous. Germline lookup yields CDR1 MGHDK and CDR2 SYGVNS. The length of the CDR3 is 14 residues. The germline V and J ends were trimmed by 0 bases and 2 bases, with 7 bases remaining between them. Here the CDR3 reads CASSEYTQNYGYTF. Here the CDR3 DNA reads TGTGCCAGCAGTGAATATACACAGAACTATGGCTACACCTTC.